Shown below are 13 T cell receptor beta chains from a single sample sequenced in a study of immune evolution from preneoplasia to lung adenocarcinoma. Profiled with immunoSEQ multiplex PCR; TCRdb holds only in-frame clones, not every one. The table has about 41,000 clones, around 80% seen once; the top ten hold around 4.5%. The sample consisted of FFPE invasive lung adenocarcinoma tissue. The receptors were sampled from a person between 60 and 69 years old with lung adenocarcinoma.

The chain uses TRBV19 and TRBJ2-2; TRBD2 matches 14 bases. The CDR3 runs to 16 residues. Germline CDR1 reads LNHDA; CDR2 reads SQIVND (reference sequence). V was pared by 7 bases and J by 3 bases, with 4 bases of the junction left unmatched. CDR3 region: CASIRTSGGYTGELFF. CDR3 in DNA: TGTGCCAGTATAAGGACTAGCGGGGGGTACACCGGGGAGCTGTTTTTT.

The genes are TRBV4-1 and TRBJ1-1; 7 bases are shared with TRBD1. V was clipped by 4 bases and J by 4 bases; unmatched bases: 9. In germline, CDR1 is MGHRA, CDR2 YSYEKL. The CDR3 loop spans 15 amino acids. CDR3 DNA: TGCGCCAGCAGCCCGCAAGGGGGCCGTGGCACTGAAGCTTTCTTT. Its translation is CASSPQGGRGTEAFF.

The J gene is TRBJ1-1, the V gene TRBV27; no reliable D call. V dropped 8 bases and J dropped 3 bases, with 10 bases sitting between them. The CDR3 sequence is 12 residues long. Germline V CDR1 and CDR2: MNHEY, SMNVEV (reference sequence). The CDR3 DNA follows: TGTGCCAGCGGCCTGTATGACACTGAAGCTTTCTTT. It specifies CASGLYDTEAFF.

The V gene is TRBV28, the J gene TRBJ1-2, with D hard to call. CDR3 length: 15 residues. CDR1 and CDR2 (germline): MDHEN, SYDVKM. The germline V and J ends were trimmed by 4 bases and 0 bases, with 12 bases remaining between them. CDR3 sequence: CASSSGLPPNYGYTF. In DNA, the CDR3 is TGTGCCAGCAGTTCTGGTCTTCCCCCTAACTATGGCTACACCTTC.

The DNA of the CDR3 is TGTGCCAGCAGCTTAGAGGGGACAGGGGGCTTCTACACTGAAGCTTTCTTT. Translated: CASSLEGTGGFYTEAFF. The chain uses TRBV7-2 and TRBJ1-1; 12 bases match TRBD1. CDR1 is SGHTA, CDR2 FQGNSA, per germline. Unmatched junction bases numbered 6, after V lost 1 base and J lost 3 bases. The CDR3 has 17 residues.

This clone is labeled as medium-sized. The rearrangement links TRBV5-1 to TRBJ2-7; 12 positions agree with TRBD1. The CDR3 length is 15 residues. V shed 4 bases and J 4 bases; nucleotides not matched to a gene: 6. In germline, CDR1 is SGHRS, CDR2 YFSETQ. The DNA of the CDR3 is TGCGCCAGCAGCCTGGGACAGGGGGCCTCTTACGAGCAGTACTTC. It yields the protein CASSLGQGASYEQYF.

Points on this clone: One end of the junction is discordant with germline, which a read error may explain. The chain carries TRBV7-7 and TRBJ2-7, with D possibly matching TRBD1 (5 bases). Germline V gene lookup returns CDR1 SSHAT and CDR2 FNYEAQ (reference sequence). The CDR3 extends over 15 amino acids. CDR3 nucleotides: TGTGCTAGCAGTCCTACCATAGGGGAATCCTACGAGCAGTACTTC. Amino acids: CASSPTIGESYEQYF.

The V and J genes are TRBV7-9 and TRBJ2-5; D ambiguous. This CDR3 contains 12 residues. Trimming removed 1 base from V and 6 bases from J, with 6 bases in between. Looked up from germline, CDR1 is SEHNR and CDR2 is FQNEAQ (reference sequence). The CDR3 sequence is CASSLESKTQYF. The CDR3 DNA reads TGTGCCAGCAGCTTAGAATCGAAGACCCAGTACTTC.

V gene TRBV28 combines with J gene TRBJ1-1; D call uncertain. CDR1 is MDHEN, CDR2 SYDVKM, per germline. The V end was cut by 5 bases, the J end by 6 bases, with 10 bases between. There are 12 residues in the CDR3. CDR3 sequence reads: CASSHWVSEAFF. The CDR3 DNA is TGTGCCAGCAGTCATTGGGTCTCTGAAGCTTTCTTT.

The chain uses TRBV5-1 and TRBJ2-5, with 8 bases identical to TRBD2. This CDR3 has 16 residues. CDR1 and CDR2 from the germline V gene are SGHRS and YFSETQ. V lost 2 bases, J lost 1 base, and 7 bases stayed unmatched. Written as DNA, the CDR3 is TGCGCCAGCAGCTTAACGGCGGGAGGCACCCAAGAGACCCAGTACTTC. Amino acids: CASSLTAGGTQETQYF.

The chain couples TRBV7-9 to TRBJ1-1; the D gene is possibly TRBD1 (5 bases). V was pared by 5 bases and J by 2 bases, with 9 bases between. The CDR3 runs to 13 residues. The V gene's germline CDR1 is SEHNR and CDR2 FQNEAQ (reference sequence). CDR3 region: CASSRGENTEAFF. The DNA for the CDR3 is TGTGCCAGCAGCAGGGGAGAAAACACTGAAGCTTTCTTT. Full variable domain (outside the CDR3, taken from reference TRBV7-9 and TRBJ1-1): DTGVSQNPRHKITKRGQNVTFRCDPISEHNRLYWYRQTLGQGPEFLTYFQNEAQLEKSRLLSDRFSAERPKGSFSTLEIQRTEQGDSAMYLCASSRGENTEAFFGQGTRLTVV.

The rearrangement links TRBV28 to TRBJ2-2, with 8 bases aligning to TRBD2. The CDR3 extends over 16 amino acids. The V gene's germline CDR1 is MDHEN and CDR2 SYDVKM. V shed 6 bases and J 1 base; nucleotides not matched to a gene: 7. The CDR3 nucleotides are TGTGCCAGCAGCTTAGCGGGAACGGGGAACACCGGGGAGCTGTTTTTT. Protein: CASSLAGTGNTGELFF.

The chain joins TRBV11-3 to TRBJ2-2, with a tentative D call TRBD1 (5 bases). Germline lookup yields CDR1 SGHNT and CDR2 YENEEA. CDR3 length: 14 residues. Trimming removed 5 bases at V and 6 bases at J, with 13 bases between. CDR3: CASSLTWGAGELFF. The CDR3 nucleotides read TGTGCCAGCAGCCTTACCTGGGGCGCCGGGGAGCTGTTTTTT.